These T cell receptor beta chains were read from a single sample in a study of esophageal squamous cell carcinoma under preoperative chemotherapy. TCRdb re-derived calls from the PCR reads in MiXCR, one entry per CDR3 protein. The sample lists more than 9,500 distinct CDR3 sequences; around 50% were seen once. The sample here was taken from a patient given preoperative chemotherapy. These receptor sequences come from a human donor with esophageal squamous cell carcinoma. The donor label of this sample is uncertain. CDR3s include the opening cysteine and the closing phenylalanine or tryptophan. Fields, in order: V gene, D gene, J gene, clone size, CDR3 protein, CDR3 DNA. A D gene is named only where the DNA matches it firmly. Clone size is shown for a subset of rows, as once, few, many or a class of expanded clone.

>TRBV6-1|TRBD1|TRBJ2-7|.
CASSEASWDSTYEQYF
TGTGCCAGCAGTGAAGCGAGTTGGGACAGTACCTACGAGCAGTACTTC
>TRBV3-1|.|TRBJ2-5|.
CASSQGVSGALTGETQYF
TGTGCCAGCAGCCAAGGGGTCTCTGGAGCGCTAACCGGAGAGACCCAGTACTTC
>TRBV7-2|.|TRBJ2-1|once
CAMSLGQVRKDEQFF
TGTGCCATGAGCTTGGGGCAGGTGAGAAAAGATGAGCAGTTTTTT
>TRBV6-1|.|TRBJ2-3|.
CASSELGGCDTDTQYF
TGTGCCAGCAGTGAATTGGGGGGATGCGACACAGATACTCAGTACTTT
>TRBV6-1|TRBD2|TRBJ2-3|.
CASSGGIPGLPTDTQYF
TGTGCCAGCAGTGGGGGGATACCGGGACTACCCACAGATACGCAGTATTTT
>TRBV6-1|.|TRBJ2-3|.
CASSEGGGTDAQYF
TGTGCCAGCAGTGAGGGAGGGGGCACAGATGCGCAGTATTTT
>TRBV6-1|.|TRBJ1-5|.
CASSLGETGNQPQHF
TGTGCCAGCAGTCTGGGGGAAACGGGCAATCAGCCCCAGCATTTT
>TRBV6-5|.|TRBJ2-1|.
CASSYSNWQGMNEQFF
TGTGCCAGCAGTTACTCGAATTGGCAGGGGATGAATGAGCAGTTCTTC
>TRBV6-1|TRBD2|TRBJ2-3|.
CASGGSVADTQYF
TGTGCGAGCGGGGGCAGTGTGGCAGATACCCAGTATTTT
>TRBV6-1|.|TRBJ2-1|large
CASTHYNEQFF
TGTGCCAGCACCCATTACAATGAGCAGTTCTTC
>TRBV7-6|.|TRBJ2-3|.
CASSLVSYEQYF
TGTGCCAGCAGCTTAGTTTCCTACGAGCAGTACTTT
>TRBV6-1|TRBD2|TRBJ2-3|.
CASKAGGPGDTQYF
TGTGCCAGTAAAGCGGGAGGGCCGGGAGATACGCAGTATTTT
>TRBV20-1|.|TRBJ2-3|few
CSAADRTRGSDTQYF
TGCAGTGCCGCGGACCGGACCCGAGGATCAGATACGCAGTATTTT
>TRBV7-2|.|TRBJ2-3|few
CASSLYAGTHRDTQYF
TGTGCCAGCAGCTTATACGCGGGAACCCACAGGGATACGCAGTATTTT
>TRBV6-1|.|TRBJ1-2|few
CASSEARRGVGYTF
TGTGCCAGCAGTGAAGCTCGAAGGGGGGTTGGCTACACCTTC
>TRBV6-1|.|TRBJ2-5|few
CASALAIEKTQYF
TGTGCCAGCGCGCTAGCGATTGAAAAGACCCAGTACTTC
>TRBV6-1|TRBD2|TRBJ2-1|.
CASSEGWAGVTHEQFF
TGTGCCAGCAGTGAAGGCTGGGCGGGAGTTACCCATGAGCAGTTCTTC
>TRBV6-1|.|TRBJ2-3|.
CASFTGSDAQYF
TGTGCCAGTTTCACGGGGTCCGACGCGCAGTATTTT
>TRBV6-1|.|TRBJ2-5|.
CASSALGVQETQYF
TGTGCCAGCAGCGCTCTTGGAGTCCAAGAGACCCAGTACTTC
>TRBV6-1|.|TRBJ2-2|medium-sized
CASSEDTAAPGELFF
TGTGCCAGCAGTGAGGACACCGCGGCTCCCGGGGAGCTGTTTTTT
>TRBV10-3|TRBD1|TRBJ2-1|.
CAGSSTGYEQFF
TGTGCCGGATCCTCGACAGGGTATGAGCAGTTCTTC
>TRBV7-2|.|TRBJ2-1|.
CASRSTGLYNEQFF
TGTGCCAGCAGGTCTACAGGGCTGTACAATGAGCAGTTCTTC
>TRBV4-1|.|TRBJ2-3|.
CASSQVDLGFTDTQYF
TGCGCCAGCAGCCAAGTAGATTTGGGGTTCACAGATACGCAGTATTTT
>TRBV12-3/TRBV12-4|.|TRBJ2-6|.
CASRQSSGANVLTF
TGTGCCAGCAGACAAAGCTCTGGGGCCAACGTCCTGACTTTC